The present T cell receptor (beta chain) was sequenced within a study of metastatic and nonmetastatic thyroid tumors. Study-level background: Blood and tumor or nodule tissue repertoires from malignant and benign thyroid patients were compared. Regarding the study as a whole: Significantly higher TCR beta diversity was reportedly seen in malignant thyroid tumors than benign nodules, in blood and tumor.

Trimming removed 4 bases at V and 5 bases at J, with 18 bases between. Germline CDR1 is MDHEN and CDR2 is SYDVKM. CDR3 length: 15 amino acids. Among the patients, none had received any treatment before thyroid surgery. Original processing notes: Construction of a distant-metastasis classifier for papillary thyroid cancer relied on CDR3 differences across clinicopathological groups. From the PCR reads, TCRdb re-called clones with MiXCR. These V and J calls originate from TCRdb's pipeline instead of the authors' own analysis. This table has roughly 55,000 clones, around 15% appearing once. Many counts were recorded for this clone. The antigen is unknown.

The sequence was collected from a male donor with papillary thyroid cancer or a benign thyroid nodule (not recorded which). Some clones in this sample may be carry-over from other donors' samples. The sequencing input was blood. The V and J genes are TRBV28 and TRBJ2-7, with D unclear. The CDR3 protein is CASSYQLGQNNEQYF. CDR3 nucleotides: TGTGCCAGCAGTTACCAGCTGGGCCAAAACAACGAGCAGTACTTC.